The T cell receptor beta chain described here comes from a study of cytomegalovirus exposure and HLA in healthy donors. CDR3 length: 15 amino acids. V shed 4 bases, J shed 2 bases, and the junction held 8 bases outside the gene matches. Germline CDR1 is KGHSH and CDR2 is LQKENI. The PCR contained 60 Vbeta and 13 Jbeta primers. The method was immunoSEQ multiplex PCR; TCRdb's version includes in-frame clones alone and lacks a portion of them. The table shows some 110,000 clones, with approximately 81% occurring only once. V is TRBV18 and J is TRBJ2-7, with TRBD2 matching 7 bases. This clonotype was sampled from a woman in her late teens or twenties in good health and CMV-seropositive. The sample taken for sequencing was PBMCs. CDR3 nucleotide sequence: TGTGCCAGCTCACAGGGAGGGCGGGAGACCTACGAGCAGTACTTC. Residues: CASSQGGRETYEQYF.